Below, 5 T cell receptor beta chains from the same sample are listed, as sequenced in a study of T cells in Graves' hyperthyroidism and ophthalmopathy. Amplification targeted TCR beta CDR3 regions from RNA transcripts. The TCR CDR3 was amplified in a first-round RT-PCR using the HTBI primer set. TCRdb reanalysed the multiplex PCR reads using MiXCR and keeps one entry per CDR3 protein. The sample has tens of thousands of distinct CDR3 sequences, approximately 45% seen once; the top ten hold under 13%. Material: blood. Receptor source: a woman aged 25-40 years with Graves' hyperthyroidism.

The CDR3 sequence: CASNPIVDYGYTF. The DNA of the CDR3 is TGCGCCAGCAACCCCATAGTGGACTATGGCTACACCTTC. This rearrangement joins TRBV5-1 to TRBJ1-2; D unclear. V lost 6 bases, J lost 3 bases, and 12 bases lay in between. Looked up from germline, CDR1 is SGHRS and CDR2 is YFSETQ. This CDR3 region has 13 residues.

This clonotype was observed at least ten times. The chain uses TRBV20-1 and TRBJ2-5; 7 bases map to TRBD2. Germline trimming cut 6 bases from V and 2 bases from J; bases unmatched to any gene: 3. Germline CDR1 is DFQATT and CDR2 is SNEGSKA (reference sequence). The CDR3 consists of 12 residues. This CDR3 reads CSAPGGQETQYF. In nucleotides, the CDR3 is TGCAGTGCCCCCGGGGGGCAAGAGACCCAGTACTTC.

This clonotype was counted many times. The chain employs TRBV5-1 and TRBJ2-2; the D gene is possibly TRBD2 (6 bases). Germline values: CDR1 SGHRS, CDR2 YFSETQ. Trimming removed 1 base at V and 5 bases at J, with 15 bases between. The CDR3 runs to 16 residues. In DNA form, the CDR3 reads TGCGCCAGCAGCTTGTATAGCGGAGTAGGTACCGGGGAGCTGTTTTTT. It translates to CASSLYSGVGTGELFF.

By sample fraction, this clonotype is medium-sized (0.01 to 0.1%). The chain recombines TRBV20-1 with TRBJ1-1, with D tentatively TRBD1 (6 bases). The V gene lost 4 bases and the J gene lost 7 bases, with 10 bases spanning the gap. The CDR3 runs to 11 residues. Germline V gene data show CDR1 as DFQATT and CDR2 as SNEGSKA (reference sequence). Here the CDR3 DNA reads TGCAGTGCTACGTACAGGGTTGAAGCTTTCTTT. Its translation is CSATYRVEAFF.

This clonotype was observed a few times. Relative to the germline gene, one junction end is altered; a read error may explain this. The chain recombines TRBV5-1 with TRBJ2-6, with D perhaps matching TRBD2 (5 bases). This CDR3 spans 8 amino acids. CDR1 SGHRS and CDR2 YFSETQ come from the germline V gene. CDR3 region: CASRERAF. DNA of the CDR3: TGCGCCAGCAGGGAGAGGGCTTTC.